These 20 T cell receptor beta chains originate from one sample sequenced in a study of radiation and T cells in renal cell carcinoma (dated by TCRdb to 2019 to 2021). Library preparation used the immunoSEQ multiplex PCR assay. Held by TCRdb, this immuneACCESS table contains in-frame sequences only and omits some clones. Under half of the omission traces to an unresolved V gene where checked; the cause of the rest is unknown. The sample contains 150,000 or so clones, about 91% of them found a single time. 10% to 15% of the sample belongs to the ten largest clones. The sample's time point label is to be understood as: blood 2 weeks post-SBRT. The intended sense of this specimen's treatment or condition label: 15 Gy SBRT to primary tumor, nephrectomy 4 weeks later. The specimen comprised blood, sampled from a patient whose treatment included radiotherapy and nephrectomy. Receptors were obtained from a woman aged 45-65 years with renal cell carcinoma.

This rearrangement joins TRBV18 to TRBJ2-7; 8 bases agree with TRBD2. CDR1 is KGHSH and CDR2 is LQKENI in the germline V gene. The CDR3 extends over 16 amino acids. V lost 6 bases and J lost 0; bases outside the gene matches: 10. CDR3 protein: CASSPLSGALSYEQYF. CDR3 nucleotide sequence: TGTGCCAGCTCCCCCCTTAGCGGGGCCCTCTCCTACGAGCAGTACTTC.

The V and J genes are TRBV19 and TRBJ1-4; TRBD1 matches 10 bases. J was trimmed by 1 base and V by 6 bases; bases with no gene match: 5. CDR1 is LNHDA and CDR2 is SQIVND in the germline V gene (reference sequence). The CDR3 is 16 amino acids. CDR3 in amino acids: CASSDRGRRTNEKLFF. CDR3 DNA: TGTGCCAGTAGCGACAGGGGGCGAAGAACTAATGAAAAACTGTTTTTT.

This chain joins TRBV9 and TRBJ1-2; D may be TRBD1 (6 bases). This CDR3 comprises 14 residues. V lost 5 bases and J lost 7, with 18 bases in between. Per germline, CDR1 SGDLS and CDR2 YYNGEE. CDR3 in amino acids: CASSTGTSLGGYTF. CDR3 in DNA: TGTGCCAGCAGTACCGGGACATCTCTAGGTGGCTACACCTTC.

J is TRBJ1-4 and V is TRBV19; 8 positions agree with TRBD1. The CDR3 consists of 17 residues. Germline assignment: CDR1 LNHDA and CDR2 SQIVND (reference sequence). The junction had 8 bases not matched to a gene; V was cut back by 5 bases and J by 0 bases. CDR3: CASSPGQGPATNEKLFF. In DNA form, the CDR3 reads TGTGCCAGTAGTCCAGGACAGGGCCCTGCAACTAATGAAAAACTGTTTTTT.

DNA for the CDR3: TGTGCCAGTAGGCCGGGACAACGACGGGAAAAACTGTTTTTT. Protein: CASRPGQRREKLFF. This chain connects TRBV19 to TRBJ1-4, with D perhaps matching TRBD1 (6 bases). CDR1 and CDR2 from the germline V gene are LNHDA and SQIVND (reference sequence). The germline V and J ends were trimmed by 6 bases and 8 bases, with 16 bases remaining between them. This CDR3 is built from 14 residues.

The V gene is TRBV9, the J gene TRBJ1-5, with 9 bases matching TRBD1. V lost 4 bases and J lost 4; bases outside the gene matches: 3. The CDR3 has 14 amino acids. Germline V lookup: CDR1 SGDLS, CDR2 YYNGEE. CDR3 coding DNA: TGTGCCAGCAGCCAGGGACAGGGAAATCAGCCCCAGCATTTT. This sequence encodes CASSQGQGNQPQHF.

The chain uses TRBV9 and TRBJ2-3; weak D call: TRBD2 (6 bases). The CDR3 has 16 residues. The V gene lost 4 bases and the J gene lost 0 bases, with 15 bases spanning the gap. CDR1 is SGDLS and CDR2 is YYNGEE in the germline V gene. CDR3 protein: CASSLRLGTSTDTQYF. CDR3 in DNA: TGTGCCAGCAGCCTTCGACTAGGGACTAGCACAGATACGCAGTATTTT. The full variable domain, in which reference TRBV9 and TRBJ2-3 provide the parts outside the CDR3, is DSGVTQTPKHLITATGQRVTLRCSPRSGDLSVYWYQQSLDQGLQFLIQYYNGEERAKGNILERFSAQQFPDLHSELNLSSLELGDSALYFCASSLRLGTSTDTQYFGPGTRLTVL.

The chain uses TRBV10-3 and TRBJ1-1, with D perhaps TRBD1 (5 bases). V was pared by 4 bases and J by 0 bases, with 6 bases between. Germline-derived CDR1 and CDR2 are ENHRY and SYGVKD. The CDR3 consists of 13 residues. The CDR3 DNA sequence: TGTGCCATCAGTGTACAGGTGAACACTGAAGCTTTCTTT. Residues: CAISVQVNTEAFF.

The DNA for the CDR3 is TGTGCCAGCAGCTCGGACAGTCTGTGGGAAAAACTGTTTTTT. This gives the protein CASSSDSLWEKLFF. The chain carries TRBV6-6 and TRBJ1-4; the D gene is possibly TRBD1 (6 bases). V was trimmed by 6 bases and J by 8 bases, leaving 16 bases between them. The CDR3 is made up of 14 amino acids. Germline V CDR1 and CDR2: MNHNY, SVGAGI (reference sequence).

V is TRBV13 and J is TRBJ2-5; D is possibly TRBD2 (5 bases). The germline V gene has CDR1 PRHDT and CDR2 FYEKMQ (reference sequence). V lost 6 bases and J lost 7, with 18 bases in between. The CDR3 is 14 amino acids. CDR3 nucleotides: TGTGCCAGCAGTTTGCGGGTGACGGAGCGGACCCAGTACTTC. Amino acids: CASSLRVTERTQYF.

The chain recombines TRBV29-1 with TRBJ2-5; D gene unclear. V lost 0 bases, J lost 4 bases, and 12 bases lay in between. The germline V gene has CDR1 SQVTM and CDR2 ANQGSEA. The CDR3 spans 14 residues. CDR3 nucleotides: TGCAGCGTTGAAGATTCTCCGCCTATAGAGACCCAGTACTTC. Its translation is CSVEDSPPIETQYF.

The chain has TRBV11-2 and TRBJ1-2, with D hard to call. V was cut by 1 base and J by 4 bases, with 10 bases left in between. This CDR3 is built from 14 residues. Germline V CDR1 and CDR2: SGHAT, FQNNGV. The CDR3 protein is CASSLAPEGYGYTF. The CDR3 nucleotides are TGTGCCAGCAGCTTAGCCCCAGAAGGCTATGGCTACACCTTC.

The chain has TRBV7-2 and TRBJ1-1; D is unresolved. The germline V gene has CDR1 SGHTA and CDR2 FQGNSA. The CDR3 is 15 amino acids. The V end was cut by 0 bases, the J end by 7 bases, with 15 bases between. CDR3 nucleotides: TGTGCCAGCAGCTTAGCGAGCATGACGAGGCTTGAAGCTTTCTTT. Translated, it gives CASSLASMTRLEAFF.

The chain combines TRBV11-3 with TRBJ1-1; tentatively, D is TRBD1 (6 bases). The CDR3 is made up of 15 amino acids. Germline values: CDR1 SGHNT, CDR2 YENEEA. The V gene lost 1 base and the J gene lost 1 base, with 10 bases spanning the gap. CDR3 region: CASSLALDRNTEAFF. Here the CDR3 DNA reads TGTGCCAGCAGCTTAGCTTTGGACAGGAACACTGAAGCTTTCTTT.

This clone was counted once. This rearrangement joins TRBV11-3 to TRBJ2-1; no clear D gene. Germline assignment: CDR1 SGHNT and CDR2 YENEEA. The CDR3 is 15 residues long. Trimming took 5 bases from V and 10 from J, leaving 21 bases between them. The CDR3: CASSPTAGGLREQFF. Written as DNA, the CDR3 is TGTGCCAGCAGCCCTACCGCCGGTGGGCTACGGGAGCAGTTCTTC.

This chain joins TRBV5-4 and TRBJ2-5; 7 positions agree with TRBD1. The CDR3 extends over 15 amino acids. CDR1 and CDR2 from the germline V gene are SGHNT and YYREEE (reference sequence). V shed 0 bases, J shed 6 bases, and the junction held 8 bases outside the gene matches. The chain's CDR3 is CASSLDRGSPQTQYF. The CDR3, as DNA: TGTGCCAGCAGCTTGGACAGGGGCTCGCCGCAGACCCAGTACTTC.

This clone was counted only a few times. The chain carries TRBV7-9 and TRBJ2-7, with a weak D call TRBD1 (6 bases). V lost 4 bases and J lost 4, with 8 bases in between. Germline V gene data show CDR1 as SEHNR and CDR2 as FQNEAQ (reference sequence). This CDR3 comprises 12 residues. CDR3 residues: CASSWDMYEQYF. The CDR3 nucleotides are TGTGCCAGCAGCTGGGACATGTACGAGCAGTACTTC.

The chain employs TRBV18 and TRBJ2-7, with a weak D call TRBD2 (6 bases). Trimming shortened V by 4 bases and J by 6 bases, and 16 bases separated the two germline ends. CDR3 length equals 14 residues. Germline assignment: CDR1 KGHSH and CDR2 LQKENI. The CDR3 DNA reads TGTGCCAGCTCACTACGGGAGTCCTCCGGCGAGCAGTACTTC. It specifies CASSLRESSGEQYF.

The chain joins TRBV7-2 to TRBJ2-7; TRBD1 might be the D (5 bases). This CDR3 has 14 amino acids. CDR1 and CDR2 (germline): SGHTA, FQGNSA. The ends were cut back, 5 bases at V and 0 bases at J, with 11 bases in the middle. The CDR3 bases are TGTGCCAGCAGCAGTACAGGTTACTCCTACGAGCAGTACTTC. It translates to CASSSTGYSYEQYF.

The chain employs TRBV30 and TRBJ2-1; 7 bases agree with TRBD1. Germline assignment: CDR1 GTSNPN and CDR2 SVGIG (reference sequence). The CDR3 spans 12 residues. V trimming: 2 bases; J trimming: 8 bases; junction bases outside the gene matches: 3. In DNA, the CDR3 is TGTGCCTGGAGTAAGACAGGGTATGAGCAGTTCTTC. Translated: CAWSKTGYEQFF.